The 7 T cell receptor beta chains reported below all come from one sample, sequenced in a study of T cells after yellow fever vaccination. TCRdb reanalysed the 5' RACE reads using MiXCR and keeps one entry per CDR3 protein. The sample gives around 530,000 distinct CDR3 sequences, roughly 17% of which show up once; roughly 17% is in the top ten. The sample here was PBMCs, taken more than 4 days after the first yellow fever vaccination. The receptors come from a man between 18 and 35 years old who received the YFV17D yellow fever vaccine.

This clonotype showed up just a few times. This chain joins TRBV9 and TRBJ2-3; D may be TRBD1 (5 bases). Looked up from germline, CDR1 is SGDLS and CDR2 is YYNGEE. V shed 0 bases and J shed 3 bases, with 11 bases lying between them. The CDR3 has 15 residues. The CDR3 nucleotides are TGTGCCAGCAGCGTAGAAGGGGCGCGGACAGATACGCAGTATTTT. This codes for CASSVEGARTDTQYF.

V usage is TRBV7-3 and J usage is TRBJ1-6; a weak D match, TRBD1 (5 bases). Germline V gene data show CDR1 as SGHTA and CDR2 as FQGTGA. The V and J ends lost 6 bases and 3 bases respectively, with 12 bases between them. The CDR3 covers 15 residues. This CDR3 reads CASREDTDYNSPLHF. The CDR3 bases are TGTGCCAGCAGAGAGGACACCGACTATAATTCACCCCTCCACTTT.

The chain links TRBV10-3 to TRBJ1-1; the match to TRBD1 covers 7 bases. The CDR3 is 16 amino acids. J was trimmed by 7 bases and V by 4 bases; bases with no gene match: 15. In germline, CDR1 is ENHRY, CDR2 SYGVKD. CDR3 protein: CAISARDSGGGGEAFF. DNA for the CDR3: TGTGCCATCAGTGCCCGGGACAGTGGGGGGGGAGGTGAAGCTTTCTTT.

This clonotype was seen only a few times. The chain couples TRBV7-9 to TRBJ2-3; TRBD2 agrees at 7 bases. This CDR3 has 16 amino acids. Germline CDR1 reads SEHNR; CDR2 reads FQNEAQ (reference sequence). The ends lost 7 bases at V and 2 bases at J; junction bases unmatched: 12. As DNA, the CDR3 is TGTGCCAGCAACCCTGGGGACTACGTCGACACAGATACGCAGTATTTT. Protein: CASNPGDYVDTDTQYF.

CDR3 region: CASSPTAGADNEQFF. In DNA form, the CDR3 reads TGTGCCAGCAGCCCAACCGCGGGGGCTGACAATGAGCAGTTCTTC. The chain is built from TRBV7-3 and TRBJ2-1; D perhaps matches TRBD2 (7 bases). From germline, CDR1 is SGHTA and CDR2 FQGTGA. CDR3 length: 15 residues. V was pared by 5 bases and J by 5 bases, with 16 bases between.

The chain is built from TRBV20-1 and TRBJ1-2; D not resolved. CDR1 is DFQATT and CDR2 is SNEGSKA in the germline V gene (reference sequence). The V and J ends lost 6 bases and 1 base respectively, with 6 bases between them. This CDR3 is 11 amino acids long. The CDR3 sequence is CSARINYGYTF. In DNA, the CDR3 is TGCAGTGCACGCATTAACTATGGCTACACCTTC.

The rearrangement links TRBV18 to TRBJ2-5; perhaps TRBD2 as D (5 bases). With 3 bases removed from V and 4 bases from J, the gap between germline ends came to 15 bases. The CDR3 extends over 15 amino acids. CDR1 is KGHSH, CDR2 LQKENI, per germline. The CDR3 sequence: CASSPPSRRRETQYF. The CDR3 coding sequence is TGTGCCAGCTCACCCCCTTCGAGGAGGAGAGAGACCCAGTACTTC.